One and the same sample provided the 21 T cell receptor beta chains below, sequenced in a study of PD-1 blockade in classical Hodgkin lymphoma. In every patient, relapse followed autologous stem cell transplantation, while exposure to brentuximab vedotin differed. This table comes from immunoSEQ multiplex PCR, and its TCRdb copy is limited to in-frame clones, with some not included. The table includes approximately 27,000 clones, 60% to 75% detected once. Sequencing used peripheral blood mononuclear cells (PBMCs), obtained before the second cycle of nivolumab. These receptors all come from a human donor with classical Hodgkin lymphoma.

This clone was observed a handful of times. This rearrangement joins TRBV28 to TRBJ1-5, with 8 bases that match TRBD1. The V segment lost 6 bases and the J segment 1 base; nucleotides outside the gene matches: 2. This CDR3 region has 14 residues. CDR1 and CDR2 (germline): MDHEN, SYDVKM. CDR3 protein: CASRWTGSNQPQHF. CDR3 bases: TGTGCCAGCAGGTGGACAGGGAGCAATCAGCCCCAGCATTTT.

This chain connects TRBV29-1 to TRBJ1-1; D gene uncertain. Germline CDR1 is SQVTM and CDR2 is ANQGSEA. The V end was cut by 4 bases, the J end by 7 bases, with 10 bases between. The CDR3 has 11 amino acids. The CDR3 region is CSVGTTGEAFF. Written as DNA, the CDR3 is TGCAGCGTTGGTACGACGGGTGAAGCTTTCTTT.

This chain joins TRBV19 and TRBJ2-2; D gene ambiguous. This CDR3 spans 14 amino acids. The V gene lost 7 bases and the J gene lost 1 base, with 10 bases spanning the gap. In germline, CDR1 is LNHDA, CDR2 SQIVND (reference sequence). The CDR3: CASMSGMNTGELFF. Here the CDR3 DNA reads TGTGCCAGTATGAGTGGTATGAACACCGGGGAGCTGTTTTTT.

This sequence joins TRBV6-6 and TRBJ1-2; no firm D call. Trimming shortened V by 7 bases and J by 4 bases, and 16 bases separated the two germline ends. This CDR3 region has 14 residues. Germline V CDR1 and CDR2: MNHNY, SVGAGI (reference sequence). The CDR3: CASTSGTYFYGYTF. The CDR3 DNA reads as TGTGCCAGCACCTCCGGAACTTACTTCTATGGCTACACCTTC.

The gene calls are TRBV6-5 and TRBJ1-3; a weak D match, TRBD1 (5 bases). V shed 2 bases and J shed 1 base, with 9 bases lying between them. CDR1 is MNHEY and CDR2 is SVGAGI in the germline V gene. This CDR3 has 15 residues. The CDR3 loop is CASSYRGVSGNTIYF. The CDR3 DNA is TGTGCCAGCAGTTACAGGGGAGTATCTGGAAACACCATATATTTT.

This rearrangement joins TRBV27 to TRBJ1-4, with D possibly being TRBD1 (6 bases). Germline V gene data show CDR1 as MNHEY and CDR2 as SMNVEV (reference sequence). CDR3 length equals 17 residues. V lost 6 bases and J lost 0, with 17 bases in between. The CDR3 is CASRSQGIATTNEKLFF. CDR3 in DNA: TGTGCCAGCAGAAGCCAGGGGATAGCAACAACTAATGAAAAACTGTTTTTT.

The chain joins TRBV11-2 to TRBJ1-3, with D hard to call. Germline values: CDR1 SGHAT, CDR2 FQNNGV. CDR3 length equals 13 residues. Trimming cost V 1 base and J 2 bases, with 3 bases left between them. The chain's CDR3 is CASSLVAGNTIYF. DNA of the CDR3: TGTGCCAGCAGCTTAGTGGCTGGAAACACCATATATTTT.

The CDR3 loop reads CASSYLNAGELFF. The CDR3 nucleotides read TGTGCCAGTAGTTACCTTAACGCCGGGGAGCTGTTTTTT. J is TRBJ2-2 and V is TRBV19; D uncertain. Germline assignment: CDR1 LNHDA and CDR2 SQIVND (reference sequence). Trimming cost V 5 bases and J 6 bases, with 10 bases left between them. The CDR3 length is 13 residues.

This clone has a handful of counts. The chain employs TRBV4-3 and TRBJ2-3, with 7 nucleotides matching TRBD1. From germline, CDR1 is LGHNA and CDR2 YSLEER. CDR3 length equals 16 residues. V was pared by 4 bases and J by 4 bases, with 11 bases of the junction left unmatched. The CDR3 loop is CASSPDPRGSADTQYF. The CDR3 DNA sequence: TGCGCCAGCAGCCCCGACCCCAGGGGGTCGGCAGATACGCAGTATTTT.

The V and J genes are TRBV7-9 and TRBJ1-3, with 7 bases matching TRBD1. Losses at the gene ends were 1 base for V and 3 bases for J; bases not matched to a gene: 3. The CDR3 spans 15 residues. CDR1 is SEHNR, CDR2 FQNEAQ, per germline (reference sequence). The CDR3 region has the DNA TGTGCCAGCAGCTTAGAGGGGGCGATTGGAAACACCATATATTTT. This codes for CASSLEGAIGNTIYF. Based on the CDR3 plus reference TRBV7-9 and TRBJ1-3, the full variable domain is DTGVSQNPRHKITKRGQNVTFRCDPISEHNRLYWYRQTLGQGPEFLTYFQNEAQLEKSRLLSDRFSAERPKGSFSTLEIQRTEQGDSAMYLCASSLEGAIGNTIYFGEGSWLTVV.

The gene calls are TRBV15 and TRBJ2-1; 9 bases are shared with TRBD2. Germline V lookup: CDR1 LNHNV, CDR2 YYDKDF (reference sequence). The CDR3 runs to 17 residues. J gave up 1 base and V 0 bases, and 4 bases lay outside the gene matches. The CDR3 nucleotides read TGTGCCACCAGCAGAGACCTAGGACTAGCGTCCTACAATGAGCAGTTCTTC. Protein product: CATSRDLGLASYNEQFF.

This chain joins TRBV28 and TRBJ1-1; perhaps TRBD1 as D (6 bases). The CDR3 covers 14 residues. Trimming removed 2 bases at V and 5 bases at J, with 12 bases between. In germline, CDR1 is MDHEN, CDR2 SYDVKM. The CDR3 protein is CASSLPGDRTEAFF. CDR3 coding DNA: TGTGCCAGCAGTTTACCAGGGGATCGGACTGAAGCTTTCTTT. The complete variable domain, with remaining parts taken from reference TRBV28 and TRBJ1-1, reads DVKVTQSSRYLVKRTGEKVFLECVQDMDHENMFWYRQDPGLGLRLIYFSYDVKMKEKGDIPEGYSVSREKKERFSLILESASTNQTSMYLCASSLPGDRTEAFFGQGTRLTVV.

V usage is TRBV19 and J usage is TRBJ2-2; D not certain. V was cut by 3 bases and J by 8 bases, with 19 bases left in between. Germline loops: CDR1 LNHDA, CDR2 SQIVND (reference sequence). CDR3 length: 16 amino acids. CDR3: CASSIGGNPSTGELFF. In DNA form, the CDR3 reads TGTGCCAGTAGTATCGGCGGAAATCCTTCCACAGGGGAGCTGTTTTTT.

This clone was recorded a few times. The chain combines TRBV11-2 with TRBJ2-2; D might be TRBD1 or TRBD2, each matching 5 bases. Germline CDR1 reads SGHAT; CDR2 reads FQNNGV. V was cut by 1 base and J by 1 base, with 13 bases left in between. The CDR3 runs to 17 residues. In nucleotides, the CDR3 is TGTGCCAGCAGCTTAGTGGGACCGCCCTTGAACACCGGGGAGCTGTTTTTT. Its protein product is CASSLVGPPLNTGELFF.

The chain recombines TRBV28 with TRBJ2-4; D may be TRBD2 (6 bases). The V and J ends lost 3 bases and 10 bases respectively, with 10 bases between them. The CDR3 totals 12 residues. Germline CDR1 reads MDHEN; CDR2 reads SYDVKM. CDR3 region: CASSLPGRIQYF. The CDR3 region has the DNA TGTGCCAGCAGTTTGCCAGGGAGGATTCAGTACTTC.

This clone was observed at least ten times. The chain couples TRBV28 to TRBJ2-4; unclear D gene. Trimming cost V 7 bases and J 1 base, with 11 bases left between them. From germline, CDR1 is MDHEN and CDR2 SYDVKM. The CDR3 sequence is 14 residues long. CDR3 residues: CASTTNGAKNIQYF. CDR3 nucleotide sequence: TGTGCCAGCACCACAAACGGGGCCAAAAACATTCAGTACTTC. Filled out from reference TRBV28 and TRBJ2-4, the complete variable domain reads DVKVTQSSRYLVKRTGEKVFLECVQDMDHENMFWYRQDPGLGLRLIYFSYDVKMKEKGDIPEGYSVSREKKERFSLILESASTNQTSMYLCASTTNGAKNIQYFGAGTRLSVL.

V gene TRBV6-5 combines with J gene TRBJ1-1; 9 bases are shared with TRBD1. The CDR3 totals 13 residues. CDR1 MNHEY and CDR2 SVGAGI come from the germline V gene. The V segment lost 5 bases and the J segment 3 bases; nucleotides outside the gene matches: 1. The CDR3 region has the DNA TGTGCCAGCAGTGGACAGGGGTACACTGAAGCTTTCTTT. Its translation is CASSGQGYTEAFF.

V gene TRBV19 combines with J gene TRBJ2-1; TRBD2 aligns across 14 bases. The CDR3 length is 17 residues. CDR1 LNHDA and CDR2 SQIVND come from the germline V gene (reference sequence). The junction had 11 bases not matched to a gene; V was cut back by 6 bases and J by 7 bases. The CDR3 is CASRPTTGTSGRNEQFF. The CDR3 DNA reads as TGTGCCAGTAGGCCTACTACCGGGACTAGCGGGAGAAATGAGCAGTTCTTC.

The V gene is TRBV19, the J gene TRBJ1-6; D gene uncertain. Germline V lookup: CDR1 LNHDA, CDR2 SQIVND (reference sequence). There are 14 residues in the CDR3. The V end was cut by 5 bases, the J end by 6 bases, with 11 bases between. The CDR3 region has the DNA TGTGCCAGTAGTTTCCTCGGCGGTAATTCACCCCTCCACTTT. Its protein product is CASSFLGGNSPLHF. Drawing the rest from reference TRBV19 and TRBJ1-6, the complete variable domain is DGGITQSPKYLFRKEGQNVTLSCEQNLNHDAMYWYRQDPGQGLRLIYYSQIVNDFQKGDIAEGYSVSREKKESFPLTVTSAQKNPTAFYLCASSFLGGNSPLHFGNGTRLTVT.

In this sample, this clone turned up once. This chain joins TRBV19 and TRBJ2-2, with a weak D call TRBD1 (5 bases). CDR3 length equals 15 residues. Trimming shortened V by 3 bases and J by 1 base, and 9 bases separated the two germline ends. CDR1 is LNHDA and CDR2 is SQIVND in the germline V gene (reference sequence). CDR3 sequence (DNA): TGTGCCAGTAGTATCCTCACAGGGAACACCGGGGAGCTGTTTTTT. The encoded protein is CASSILTGNTGELFF.

The chain couples TRBV5-1 to TRBJ2-3; 9 bases are shared with TRBD2. Losses at the gene ends were 0 bases for V and 2 bases for J; bases not matched to a gene: 1. Germline CDR1 reads SGHRS; CDR2 reads YFSETQ. CDR3 length: 15 residues. CDR3 sequence: CASSLVAGVTDTQYF. The CDR3 DNA reads as TGCGCCAGCAGCTTGGTAGCGGGAGTCACAGATACGCAGTATTTT.